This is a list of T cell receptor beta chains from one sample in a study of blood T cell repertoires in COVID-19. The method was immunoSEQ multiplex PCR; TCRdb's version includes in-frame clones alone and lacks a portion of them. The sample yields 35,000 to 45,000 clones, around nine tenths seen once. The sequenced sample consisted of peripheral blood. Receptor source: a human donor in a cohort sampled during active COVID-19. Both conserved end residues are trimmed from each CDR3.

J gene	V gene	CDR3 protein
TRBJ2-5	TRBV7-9	ASSLGTNTGGGETQY
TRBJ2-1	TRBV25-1	ASSESGKGSYNEQF
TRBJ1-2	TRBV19	ATSLGQLANYGYT
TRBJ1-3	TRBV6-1	ASSERWGQGNTIY
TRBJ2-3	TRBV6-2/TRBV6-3	ASSQGRETDTQY
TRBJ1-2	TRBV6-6	ASSYSGGSNGYT
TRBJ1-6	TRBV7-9	ASSRWDRGNSPLH
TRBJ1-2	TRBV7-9	ASSSEGAGNYGYT
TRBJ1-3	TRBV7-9	ASSQIRGLGNTIY
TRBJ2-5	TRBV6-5	ASSPPPAGETQY
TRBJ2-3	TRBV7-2	ASAKGRGRWDTQY
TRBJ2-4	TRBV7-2	ASSLTGSLANIQY
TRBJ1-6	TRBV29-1	SVATGTNSPLH
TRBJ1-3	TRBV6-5	ASETGYGNTIY
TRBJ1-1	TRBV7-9	ASQVLGNTEAF
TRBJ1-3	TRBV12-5	ASGLVPTGVTIY
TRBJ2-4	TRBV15	ATSRQGANIQY
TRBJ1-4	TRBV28	ASSLSGGDEKLF
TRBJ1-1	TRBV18	ASSPNRAGEAF
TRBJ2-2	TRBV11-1	ASSYPGQGFGGELF
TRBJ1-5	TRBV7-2	ASSLRTGGVNQPQH
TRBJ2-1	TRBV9	ASSEGASGGNEQF
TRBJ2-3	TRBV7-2	ASSFVASNTDTQY
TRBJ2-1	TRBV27	ASSFLQDSSYNEQF
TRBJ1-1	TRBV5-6	ASSLAGQGYQAF
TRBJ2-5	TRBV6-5	ASSSTGTQETQY
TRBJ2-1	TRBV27	ASSFSTSGSRNEQF
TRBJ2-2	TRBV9	ASSLRSGAGELF
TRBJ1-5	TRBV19	ASNQDRGVGSNQPQH
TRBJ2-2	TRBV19	ASSLGTGNSGELF
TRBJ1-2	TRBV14	ASSPSWPEPNYGYT
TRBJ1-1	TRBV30	AWGRGPHTEAF
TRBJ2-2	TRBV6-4	ASSDSQGPGELF
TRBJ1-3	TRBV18	ASSPPGQEDGNTIY
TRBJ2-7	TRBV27	ASSFRGARGRVSYEQY
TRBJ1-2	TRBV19	ASSNNMNYGYT
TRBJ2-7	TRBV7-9	ASSFSQAAYEQY
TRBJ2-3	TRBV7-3	ASSLGTTSSTDTQY
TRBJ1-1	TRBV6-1	ASSEGGLEAF
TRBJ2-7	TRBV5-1	ASRAGGGAYEQY
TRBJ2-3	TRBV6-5	ASKQGATDTQY
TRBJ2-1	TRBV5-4	ASSLGQRSNNEQF
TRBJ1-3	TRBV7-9	ASSTTFSGNTIY
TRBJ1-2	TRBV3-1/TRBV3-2	ASSRGTGENYGYT
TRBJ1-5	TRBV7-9	ASSLGQNQPQH
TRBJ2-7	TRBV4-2	ASSQDIPGGALHEQY
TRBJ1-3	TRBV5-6	ASSWAGTASAGNTIY
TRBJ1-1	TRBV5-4	ASSLDRGNTEAF
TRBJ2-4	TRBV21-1	ASKGQFLAKNIQY
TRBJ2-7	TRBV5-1	ASSPRGQGAYEQY
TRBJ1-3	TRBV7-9	ALAQGYSGNTIY
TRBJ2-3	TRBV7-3	ASSSGSTDTQY
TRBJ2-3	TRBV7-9	ASSGTGTTSRSDTQY
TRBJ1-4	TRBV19	ASSPDRGLEKLF
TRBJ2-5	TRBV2	ASSEETSGGQETQY
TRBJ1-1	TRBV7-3	ASSFSGETEAF
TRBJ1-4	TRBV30	AWSVEHLNEKLF
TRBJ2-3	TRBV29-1	SAGDTQY
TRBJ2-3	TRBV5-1	ASSLDLASGGLTDTQY
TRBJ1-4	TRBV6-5	ASSRQSTDEKLF